The entry below describes one T cell receptor (beta chain). The antigen remains unidentified. The data originate from a study of OX40 agonist ivuxolimab in advanced cancers. Broader study findings: On average, a greater number of expanded clones characterised CD8+ T cells relative to CD4+. Clonal expansion from baseline to week 6 occurred in both CD4+ and CD8+ T cells.

Repertoires were generated with immunoSEQ multiplex PCR, while TCRdb's copy carries only in-frame clones and drops some. Of roughly 100,000 clones listed, around 96% are singletons. The CDR3 is 12 residues long. V was pared by 3 bases and J by 8 bases, with 10 bases between. Germline assignment: CDR1 SGHAT and CDR2 FQNNGV. This chain joins TRBV11-2 and TRBJ1-1; D call uncertain. The receptor was isolated from an adult with an advanced solid tumor such as melanoma, head and neck, liver or kidney cancer. The source was CD4+ or CD8+ T cells sorted from blood, collected in a trial of the OX40 agonist ivuxolimab. CDR3 in DNA: TGTGCCAGCAGCTTTTCCCCGGGGGAAGCTTTCTTT. Protein product: CASSFSPGEAFF.